The clone carrying this T cell receptor (beta chain) was seen a handful of times. Its antigen is currently unknown. The data are from a study of T cells in Graves' hyperthyroidism and ophthalmopathy. General study results and limits: Most thyroid clonotypes expanded above 0.001 were also detected in blood.

The CDR3 sequence is 14 residues long. V was shortened by 3 bases and J by 3 bases, with 14 bases between the two germline ends. CDR1 and CDR2 (germline): DFQATT, SNEGSKA (reference sequence). The CDR3 regions of TCR beta were amplified from RNA transcripts. RT-PCR in the first round (using the HTBI primer set) targeted the TCR CDR3. TCRdb re-derived calls from the multiplex PCR reads in MiXCR, one entry per CDR3 protein. The sample yields nearly 750,000 distinct CDR3 sequences, roughly 32% seen once. The TCR comes from a woman between 40 and 55 years old with Graves' hyperthyroidism. Sequenced: blood. This chain uses TRBV20-1 with TRBJ2-5; D might be TRBD2 (5 bases). CDR3 DNA sequence: TGCAGTGCTAGTGACCGAACGGGGAAAGAGACCCAGTACTTC. It codes for CSASDRTGKETQYF.